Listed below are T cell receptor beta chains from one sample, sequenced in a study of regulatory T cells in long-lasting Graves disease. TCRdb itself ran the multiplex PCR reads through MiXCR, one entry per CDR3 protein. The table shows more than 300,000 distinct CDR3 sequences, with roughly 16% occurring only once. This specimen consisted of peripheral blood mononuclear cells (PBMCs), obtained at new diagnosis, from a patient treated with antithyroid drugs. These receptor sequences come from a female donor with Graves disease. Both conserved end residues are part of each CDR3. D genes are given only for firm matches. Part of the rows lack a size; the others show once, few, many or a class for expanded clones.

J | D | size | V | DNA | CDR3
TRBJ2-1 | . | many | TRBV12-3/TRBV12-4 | TGTGCCAGCAGTTTCTCGGGCAATGAGCAGTTCTTC | CASSFSGNEQFF
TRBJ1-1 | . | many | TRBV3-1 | TGTGCCAGCAGCCAAACGAGGGCTCGCACTGAAGCTTTCTTT | CASSQTRARTEAFF
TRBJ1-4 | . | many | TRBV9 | TGTGCCAGCAGCGCCGATGAGATTTTAAATGAAAAACTGTTTTTT | CASSADEILNEKLFF
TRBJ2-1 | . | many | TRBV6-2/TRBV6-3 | TGTGCCAGCAGTTATTCACTACCAGGGTACTACAATGAGCAGTTCTTC | CASSYSLPGYYNEQFF
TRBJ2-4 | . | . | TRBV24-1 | TGTGCCACCAGTGACCGGGACACTCCGGACATTCAGTACTTC | CATSDRDTPDIQYF
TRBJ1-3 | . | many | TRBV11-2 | TGTGCCAGCAGCTCTCGCCAGGGACACACCATATATTTT | CASSSRQGHTIYF
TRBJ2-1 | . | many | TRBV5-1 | TGCGCCAGCAGCTCAGAACAGGGAACTTCCGATGAGCAGTTCTTC | CASSSEQGTSDEQFF
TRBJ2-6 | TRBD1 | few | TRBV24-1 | TGTGCCACCAGTGACCAGGGACAGGGCCCGAGCTCTGGGGCCAACGTCCTGACTTTC | CATSDQGQGPSSGANVLTF
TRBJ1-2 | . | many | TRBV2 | TGTGCCAGCCAGGGGCTAAAGGGCTACACCTTC | CASQGLKGYTF
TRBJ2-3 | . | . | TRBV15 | TGTGCCACCAGCACCACCACCCGAGGCGGGTGGCCAGATACGCAGTATTTT | CATSTTTRGGWPDTQYF
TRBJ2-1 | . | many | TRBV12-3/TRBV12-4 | TGTGCCAGCAGTTTGAGTACCCTCTACAATGAGCAGTTCTTC | CASSLSTLYNEQFF
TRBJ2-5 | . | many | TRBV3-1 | TGTGCCAGCAGCCAAGTAAGGGGACAACAAGAGACCCAGTACTTC | CASSQVRGQQETQYF
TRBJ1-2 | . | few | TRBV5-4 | TGTGCCAGCAGCTTGGACGAAGACTATGGCTACACCTTC | CASSLDEDYGYTF
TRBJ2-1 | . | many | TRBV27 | TGTGCCAGCAGTCAGCAGGGGTTCAGGTCCTACAATGAGCAGTTCTTC | CASSQQGFRSYNEQFF